The clone carrying this TCR beta chain has just a few counts. Its antigen is as yet unknown. The data are from a study of blood T cells in healthy people across ages. Study at large: Through template switching, about one barcoded beta molecule was captured per two T cells, as measured in model experiments.

General study results and limits: Possibly confounding the expanded clonotype changes was the fact that donor CMV status was unknown. TCR beta diversity per million T cells fell roughly linearly with age.

The CDR3 has 16 amino acids. The V segment lost 1 base and the J segment 2 bases; nucleotides outside the gene matches: 8. Germline V gene lookup returns CDR1 LGHNA and CDR2 YSLEER. The authors ran a second PCR of about 7 to 11 cycles using a sample-barcoded 5' primer and a J-beta primer mix. A template-switch adaptor with 12 random nucleotides tagged each cDNA molecule. TCRdb itself ran the 5' RACE reads through MiXCR, one entry per CDR3 protein. The profile covers roughly 680,000 distinct CDR3 sequences, with roughly 21% appearing a single time and roughly 3.9% taken by the ten largest. V gene TRBV4-3 combines with J gene TRBJ2-7, with 7 positions matching TRBD2. The clonotype comes from a man between 65 and 85 years old in good health. The sample was blood. The CDR3 sequence: CASSQGLTSATYEQYF. CDR3 DNA: TGCGCCAGCAGCCAAGGGTTAACTAGCGCTACCTACGAGCAGTACTTC.